One and the same sample provided the 14 T cell receptor beta chains below, sequenced in a study of regulatory T cells in long-lasting Graves disease. Stated time point: newly diagnosed GD, antithyroid drugs for less than 3 months. PBMC RNA was the source of the TCR library. HTBI primers from iRepertoire and Arm-PCR of CDR3 regions yielded the TCR beta libraries. TCRdb reprocessed the multiplex PCR reads with MiXCR, giving one entry per CDR3 protein. The sample consists of 450,000 to 700,000 distinct CDR3 sequences, roughly 13% of them appearing once. The same sample was also studied in work on T cells in Graves' hyperthyroidism and ophthalmopathy.

Source: peripheral blood mononuclear cells (PBMCs), taken at new diagnosis, from a patient treated with antithyroid drugs. These TCRs come from a young man with Graves disease.

This clonotype was seen many times. V gene TRBV11-2 combines with J gene TRBJ2-7; D is perhaps TRBD2 (6 bases). CDR1 is SGHAT and CDR2 is FQNNGV in the germline V gene. This CDR3 region has 13 residues. V shed 3 bases and J shed 6 bases, with 12 bases lying between them. CDR3 sequence reads: CASSLGGWGEQYF. DNA for the CDR3: TGTGCCAGCAGCTTGGGGGGTTGGGGCGAGCAGTACTTC.

The table lists this clonotype with many counts. V gene TRBV10-3 combines with J gene TRBJ2-7; no firm D call. The CDR3 is made up of 15 amino acids. Trimming took off 0 bases at V and 4 bases at J, with 13 bases between the two ends. Germline V gene data show CDR1 as ENHRY and CDR2 as SYGVKD. CDR3 sequence: CAISESRRIIYEQYF. DNA for the CDR3: TGTGCCATCAGTGAGTCGAGGAGAATCATTTACGAGCAGTACTTC.

The table lists this clonotype with many counts. The gene calls are TRBV5-8 and TRBJ2-1; D perhaps matches TRBD1 (6 bases). CDR3 size: 17 residues. CDR1 SGHTS and CDR2 YDEGEE come from the germline V gene. V shed 3 bases and J shed 3 bases, with 19 bases lying between them. CDR3 nucleotides: TGTGCCAGCAGCTGGGGGACGGGACACCGGATCTACAATGAGCAGTTCTTC. It is translated as CASSWGTGHRIYNEQFF.

In regard to this clonotype: A much larger clone is a single base away; this may be a read error. V gene TRBV12-3 or TRBV12-4 combines with J gene TRBJ2-1; no clear D gene. The CDR3 contains 11 residues. The CDR3 protein is CASLSYNKQFF. In nucleotides, the CDR3 is TGTGCCAGCCTTAGCTACAATAAGCAGTTCTTC.

This clonotype was seen many times. The chain uses TRBV11-2 and TRBJ2-7; TRBD2 aligns across 7 bases. The ends lost 0 bases at V and 3 bases at J; junction bases unmatched: 11. Germline V gives CDR1 SGHAT, CDR2 FQNNGV. The length of the CDR3 is 17 residues. The chain's CDR3 is CASSLDVLASGFYEQYF. Written as DNA, the CDR3 is TGTGCCAGCAGCTTAGACGTCTTGGCTAGCGGCTTCTACGAGCAGTACTTC. Full variable domain (missing parts from reference TRBV11-2 and TRBJ2-7): EAGVAQSPRYKIIEKRQSVAFWCNPISGHATLYWYQQILGQGPKLLIQFQNNGVVDDSQLPKDRFSAERLKGVDSTLKIQPAKLEDSAVYLCASSLDVLASGFYEQYFGPGTRLTVT.

At least ten counts were recorded for this clonotype. The chain carries TRBV12-3 or TRBV12-4 and TRBJ1-4; no definite D call. With 3 bases removed from V and 8 bases from J, the gap between germline ends came to 10 bases. CDR3 length: 13 residues. DNA of the CDR3: TGTGCCAGCAGTTTTGATCCGTTGGAAAAACTGTTTTTT. This encodes CASSFDPLEKLFF.

This clonotype was seen repeatedly, ten times or more. V and J are TRBV6-1 and TRBJ2-2, with a tentative D call TRBD1 (6 bases). The length of the CDR3 is 15 residues. Germline CDR1 and CDR2: MNHNS and SASEGT. Deletions cut 4 bases from V and 2 bases from J, with 11 bases between. This CDR3 reads CASSVRRGNTGELFF. DNA of the CDR3: TGTGCCAGCAGTGTCCGCAGGGGAAACACCGGGGAGCTGTTTTTT.

In its sample, this clonotype was seen many times. V gene TRBV12-3 or TRBV12-4 combines with J gene TRBJ2-3; D possibly corresponds to TRBD2 (6 bases). Trimming shortened V by 6 bases and J by 6 bases, and 16 bases separated the two germline ends. CDR3 length: 14 amino acids. The CDR3 loop reads CASSHSLGTDTQYF. Written as DNA, the CDR3 is TGTGCCAGCAGCCACTCCCTTGGGACTGATACGCAGTATTTT.

The table lists this clonotype with a count of one. This clone may be a read error of a much larger clone one base away. This rearrangement joins TRBV19 to TRBJ2-1; D may be TRBD1 (6 bases). The V gene's germline CDR1 is LNHDA and CDR2 SQIVND (reference sequence). V was trimmed by 3 bases and J by 2 bases, leaving 11 bases between them. The CDR3 is made up of 15 amino acids. The CDR3 DNA reads as TGTGCCAGTAGTATGGGGGCTAGCCCCTACAATGAGCAGTTCTTC. Its translation is CASSMGASPYNEQFF. The full variable domain, rest sourced from reference TRBV19 and TRBJ2-1, is DGGITQSPKYLFRKEGQNVTLSCEQNLNHDAMYWYRQDPGQGLRLIYYSQIVNDFQKGDIAEGYSVSREKKESFPLTVTSAQKNPTAFYLCASSMGASPYNEQFFGPGTRLTVL.

Remarks on this clonotype: A much larger clone differs by one base, so this may be a read error. Likely a read error: the CDR3 ends without its conserved phenylalanine or tryptophan. The chain recombines TRBV29-1 with TRBJ2-5; TRBD1 might be the D (6 bases). The CDR3 totals 12 residues. Germline V gives CDR1 SQVTM, CDR2 ANQGSEA. The V end was cut by 6 bases, the J end by 6 bases, with 14 bases between. The DNA for the CDR3 is TGCAGCGTCTCGGACAGTTCGAAGACCCAGTACTCC. It is translated as CSVSDSSKTQYS.

The V call is TRBV6-1, the J call TRBJ1-1; D might be TRBD1 (5 bases). The V end lost 6 bases, the J end lost 1 base, and 9 bases lay between the germline ends. Germline V gives CDR1 MNHNS, CDR2 SASEGT. This CDR3 region has 13 residues. In DNA, the CDR3 is TGTGCCAGCAGGATAAGGGGGAACACTGAAGCTTTCTTT. It translates to CASRIRGNTEAFF.

V is TRBV5-1 and J is TRBJ1-2, with D possibly TRBD1 on 5 matching bases. CDR1 is SGHRS and CDR2 is YFSETQ in the germline V gene. The CDR3 is 14 residues long. The V end was cut by 5 bases, the J end by 6 bases, with 17 bases between. CDR3 in DNA: TGCGCCAGCAGGATTACGGCCAGGGCGGATGGCTACACCTTC. Its protein is CASRITARADGYTF.

The table lists this clonotype with many counts. This rearrangement joins TRBV12-3 or TRBV12-4 to TRBJ2-2, with TRBD1 identical over 8 bases. V shed 3 bases and J 4 bases; nucleotides not matched to a gene: 4. The CDR3 sequence is 15 residues long. The CDR3 bases are TGTGCCAGCAGTTTGAGACAGGGGATCACCGGGGAGCTGTTTTTT. Residues: CASSLRQGITGELFF.

This clonotype was seen at least ten times. This sequence joins TRBV15 and TRBJ2-7; TRBD2 might be the D (5 bases). The CDR3 spans 12 residues. Germline values: CDR1 LNHNV, CDR2 YYDKDF (reference sequence). Trimming cost V 0 bases and J 6 bases, with 6 bases left between them. This chain's CDR3 is CATSREGAEQYF. In DNA, the CDR3 is TGTGCCACCAGCAGAGAGGGAGCCGAGCAGTACTTC.